A single sample gave rise to the 14 T cell receptor beta chains below, sequenced in a study of chemoradiotherapy in HPV16-positive cancers. Data came from immunoSEQ multiplex PCR; TCRdb stores just in-frame clones and leaves some out. Of about 32,000 clones in the sample, around 89% were seen once. Sequencing was performed on blood, taken from a patient who underwent chemoradiotherapy. The receptors were sampled from a human donor with HPV-associated anogenital cancer.

This clone has a handful of counts. V and J are TRBV7-8 and TRBJ1-1, with D tentatively TRBD1 (5 bases). This CDR3 is built from 14 residues. Trimming stripped 5 bases from V and 7 bases from J, with 17 bases between. CDR1 SGHVS and CDR2 FQNEAQ come from the germline V gene. The CDR3 DNA follows: TGTGCCAGCAGCCGGATACCAGGGAACGGTGAAGCTTTCTTT. It specifies CASSRIPGNGEAFF.

This chain uses TRBV5-1 with TRBJ2-7, with D maybe TRBD1 (6 bases). CDR1 SGHRS and CDR2 YFSETQ come from the germline V gene. Trimming took 2 bases from V and 3 from J, leaving 12 bases between them. This CDR3 spans 14 amino acids. CDR3 bases: TGCGCCAGCAGCTTTGACAGGAATAACTACGAGCAGTACTTC. Amino acid sequence: CASSFDRNNYEQYF. Combining the CDR3 with reference TRBV5-1 and TRBJ2-7 gives the whole variable domain KAGVTQTPRYLIKTRGQQVTLSCSPISGHRSVSWYQQTPGQGLQFLFEYFSETQRNKGNFPGRFSGRQFSNSRSEMNVSTLELGDSALYLCASSFDRNNYEQYFGPGTRLTVT.

The V call is TRBV10-2, the J call TRBJ1-5, with 8 bases lining up with TRBD1. The germline V gene encodes CDR1 WSHSY and CDR2 SAAADI. CDR3 length: 15 amino acids. The trim removed 0 bases at V and 5 bases at J, leaving 3 bases unmatched. In DNA, the CDR3 is TGCGCCAGCAGTGAGTCGACAGGGGAGGATCAGCCCCAGCATTTT. It specifies CASSESTGEDQPQHF.

The V call is TRBV10-1, the J call TRBJ2-3, with TRBD1 matching over 7 bases. The germline gives CDR1 WNHNN, CDR2 SYGVQD (reference sequence). V was clipped by 6 bases and J by 2 bases; unmatched bases: 5. This CDR3 spans 14 amino acids. CDR3 amino acids: CASSLDRDTDTQYF. The CDR3 DNA is TGCGCCAGCAGCCTCGACAGGGACACAGATACGCAGTATTTT.

The J gene is TRBJ1-1, the V gene TRBV10-3; no clear D. CDR1 ENHRY and CDR2 SYGVKD come from the germline V gene. The CDR3 totals 14 residues. Deletions cut 3 bases from V and 1 base from J, with 9 bases between. The CDR3 loop is CAISDRWKNTEAFF. CDR3 DNA: TGTGCCATCAGTGATCGGTGGAAGAACACTGAAGCTTTCTTT.

The chain combines TRBV19 with TRBJ1-5, with 11 bases lining up with TRBD1. The CDR3 runs to 17 residues. Germline CDR1 reads LNHDA; CDR2 reads SQIVND (reference sequence). V gave up 8 bases and J gave up 2 bases; unmatched junction bases: 11. CDR3 coding DNA: TGTGCCAGTGACTGGGACAGGGGGGATATCGGCAATCAGCCCCAGCATTTT. This encodes CASDWDRGDIGNQPQHF. Variable domain in full (rest from reference TRBV19 and TRBJ1-5): DGGITQSPKYLFRKEGQNVTLSCEQNLNHDAMYWYRQDPGQGLRLIYYSQIVNDFQKGDIAEGYSVSREKKESFPLTVTSAQKNPTAFYLCASDWDRGDIGNQPQHFGDGTRLSIL.

The chain couples TRBV25-1 to TRBJ2-1, with 7 bases that match TRBD1. The CDR3 contains 11 residues. Germline V gene data show CDR1 as MGHDK and CDR2 as SYGVNS. V was clipped by 5 bases and J by 12 bases; unmatched bases: 4. The CDR3 DNA reads TGTGCCAGCAGTCGGGCAGGGGGGCAGTTCTTC. It codes for CASSRAGGQFF. The full variable domain, its missing parts supplied by reference TRBV25-1 and TRBJ2-1, is EADIYQTPRYLVIGTGKKITLECSQTMGHDKMYWYQQDPGMELHLIHYSYGVNSTEKGDLSSESTVSRIRTEHFPLTLESARPSHTSQYLCASSRAGGQFFGPGTRLTVL.

The chain links TRBV6-5 to TRBJ1-5; TRBD1 might be the D (5 bases). Germline CDR1 is MNHEY and CDR2 is SVGAGI. The CDR3 is made up of 14 amino acids. V gave up 2 bases and J gave up 6 bases, with 11 bases separating them. The CDR3 spells CASSYGRVGQPQHF. The CDR3 nucleotides read TGTGCCAGCAGTTACGGCAGGGTAGGTCAGCCCCAGCATTTT.

The rearrangement links TRBV30 to TRBJ1-3, with D unresolved. V was trimmed by 0 bases and J by 1 base, leaving 7 bases between them. CDR1 GTSNPN and CDR2 SVGIG come from the germline V gene (reference sequence). This CDR3 comprises 14 residues. CDR3 loop: CAWSVRGSGNTIYF. For the CDR3, the DNA is TGTGCCTGGAGTGTCCGGGGTTCTGGAAACACCATATATTTT.

The chain carries TRBV6-4 and TRBJ2-2, with D perhaps matching TRBD1 (5 bases). V was pared by 10 bases and J by 2 bases, with 32 bases between. This CDR3 comprises 20 residues. CDR1 is MRHNA and CDR2 is SNTAGT in the germline V gene. The CDR3 spells CATQGQDKPFYTSNTGELFF. The CDR3 region has the DNA TGTGCCACCCAAGGGCAGGACAAACCCTTTTATACTTCAAACACCGGGGAGCTGTTTTTT.

The gene calls are TRBV6-4 and TRBJ1-2, with D perhaps matching TRBD1 (5 bases). Germline CDR1 reads MRHNA; CDR2 reads SNTAGT. The CDR3 is made up of 12 amino acids. The V and J ends lost 0 bases and 9 bases respectively, with 8 bases between them. DNA of the CDR3: TGTGCCAGCAGTGACTCTCTGGGACGCTACACCTTC. Amino acids: CASSDSLGRYTF.

CDR3: CASSLAQGHEKLFF. In nucleotides, the CDR3 is TGTGCCAGCAGCTTAGCGCAGGGGCATGAAAAACTGTTTTTT. The chain employs TRBV7-2 and TRBJ1-4; TRBD1 is a possible D gene (6 bases). This CDR3 has 14 amino acids. Germline values: CDR1 SGHTA, CDR2 FQGNSA. V gave up 0 bases and J gave up 6 bases, with 8 bases separating them.

The J gene is TRBJ1-2, the V gene TRBV18; 9 nucleotides agree with TRBD1. The junction had 4 bases not matched to a gene; V was cut back by 5 bases and J by 3 bases. The CDR3 length is 14 residues. The germline gives CDR1 KGHSH, CDR2 LQKENI. The CDR3: CASSTTGGDYGYTF. In DNA form, the CDR3 reads TGTGCCAGCTCAACTACAGGGGGCGACTATGGCTACACCTTC.

A few counts support this clone. V and J are TRBV19 and TRBJ1-5, with TRBD1 as a possible D gene (5 bases). The CDR3 loop spans 15 amino acids. Trimming removed 5 bases from V and 2 bases from J, with 13 bases in between. Germline V gene data show CDR1 as LNHDA and CDR2 as SQIVND (reference sequence). CDR3 residues: CASSLDSGGNQPQHF. The CDR3 bases are TGTGCCAGTAGTCTCGACAGCGGGGGCAATCAGCCCCAGCATTTT.